The 25 T cell receptor beta chains in this list originate from one sample, sequenced in a study of blood T cell repertoires in COVID-19. Clones were sequenced by immunoSEQ multiplex PCR, and TCRdb holds only the in-frame ones, with some missing. This sample yields 150,000 to 200,000 clones, of which about 89% are seen a single time; less than 3.5% belongs to the top ten. The source material was peripheral blood. The receptors were gathered from an older man with acute or convalescent COVID-19.

Here the CDR3 reads CATSESQGEAFF. The CDR3 coding sequence is TGTGCCACCAGTGAATCCCAGGGTGAAGCTTTCTTT. The chain recombines TRBV24-1 with TRBJ1-1; the D gene is possibly TRBD1 (5 bases). V was clipped by 4 bases and J by 7 bases, with 9 bases between them. Germline-derived CDR1 and CDR2 are KGHDR and SFDVKD. The CDR3 extends over 12 amino acids.

This chain connects TRBV10-1 to TRBJ2-1; D is perhaps TRBD2 (6 bases). V was clipped by 2 bases and J by 6 bases, with 14 bases between them. CDR3 length equals 15 residues. From germline, CDR1 is WNHNN and CDR2 SYGVQD (reference sequence). The CDR3 loop is CASSEGAGGSNEQFF. CDR3 in DNA: TGCGCCAGCAGTGAGGGAGCGGGCGGCTCCAATGAGCAGTTCTTC.

V usage is TRBV9 and J usage is TRBJ2-5; 7 bases line up with TRBD2. With V trimmed by 0 bases and J by 3 bases, 5 bases remained unmatched. The germline CDR1 and CDR2 sequences are SGDLS and YYNGEE. The CDR3 loop spans 15 amino acids. CDR3 coding DNA: TGTGCCAGCAGCGTAGCGGCAGGGAGGGAAGAGACCCAGTACTTC. This gives the protein CASSVAAGREETQYF. The whole variable domain, filled in from reference TRBV9 and TRBJ2-5, reads DSGVTQTPKHLITATGQRVTLRCSPRSGDLSVYWYQQSLDQGLQFLIQYYNGEERAKGNILERFSAQQFPDLHSELNLSSLELGDSALYFCASSVAAGREETQYFGPGTRLLVL.

V and J are TRBV6-2 or TRBV6-3 and TRBJ2-3; D gene uncertain. The CDR3 extends over 15 amino acids. Germline CDR1 is MNHEY and CDR2 is SVGEGT. Trimming cost V 6 bases and J 3 bases, with 16 bases left between them. The CDR3 nucleotides are TGTGCCAGCAGCCCCCCTGGAGCCGGTACAGATACGCAGTATTTT. Translated: CASSPPGAGTDTQYF.

The V gene is TRBV7-2, the J gene TRBJ2-3; 11 bases align to TRBD2. The V gene's germline CDR1 is SGHTA and CDR2 FQGNSA. V trimming: 0 bases; J trimming: 5 bases; junction bases outside the gene matches: 4. The CDR3 sequence is 16 residues long. The CDR3 DNA is TGTGCCAGCAGCTTAGCTAGCGGGGGGGCGTTAGATACGCAGTATTTT. Protein: CASSLASGGALDTQYF.

The V call is TRBV5-8, the J call TRBJ1-5; 8 nucleotides line up with TRBD1. Germline V CDR1 and CDR2: SGHTS, YDEGEE. This CDR3 spans 16 amino acids. V lost 1 base to trimming and J lost 6 bases; unmatched junction nucleotides: 9. CDR3 region: CASSLFSRQGAQPQHF. The CDR3 nucleotides are TGTGCCAGCAGCTTGTTCTCTCGGCAGGGGGCTCAGCCCCAGCATTTT.

This sequence joins TRBV9 and TRBJ2-2, with D possibly being TRBD2 (5 bases). Trimming removed 0 bases at V and 4 bases at J, with 10 bases between. This CDR3 has 15 amino acids. Germline V gene data show CDR1 as SGDLS and CDR2 as YYNGEE. CDR3 region: CASSVDPRGTGELFF. The CDR3 DNA reads as TGTGCCAGCAGCGTAGACCCCCGGGGCACCGGGGAGCTGTTTTTT.

The genes are TRBV5-1 and TRBJ2-1, with D maybe TRBD2 (6 bases). The CDR3 runs 17 residues. Germline V gene lookup returns CDR1 SGHRS and CDR2 YFSETQ. Trimming took off 0 bases at V and 5 bases at J, with 18 bases between the two ends. CDR3: CASSLGDSIIANNEQFF. The CDR3 DNA reads as TGCGCCAGCAGCTTGGGGGACTCCATAATTGCTAACAATGAGCAGTTCTTC.

The V and J genes are TRBV28 and TRBJ2-1; 7 nucleotides agree with TRBD1. The V segment lost 4 bases and the J segment 5 bases; nucleotides outside the gene matches: 11. The CDR3 loop spans 16 amino acids. Germline-derived CDR1 and CDR2 are MDHEN and SYDVKM. The CDR3 loop reads CASSSLTGALDNEQFF. CDR3 nucleotide sequence: TGTGCCAGCAGTTCCCTCACAGGGGCCCTTGACAATGAGCAGTTCTTC.

The V gene is TRBV5-1, the J gene TRBJ2-7; 9 nucleotides agree with TRBD2. Losses at the gene ends were 2 bases for V and 1 base for J; bases not matched to a gene: 4. The germline CDR1 and CDR2 sequences are SGHRS and YFSETQ. The CDR3 runs 15 residues. The CDR3 DNA reads TGCGCCAGCAGCTTTAGCGGGAGTTTGTCCTACGAGCAGTACTTC. Protein product: CASSFSGSLSYEQYF.

There are a few counts of this clone. The V gene is TRBV10-2, the J gene TRBJ2-7, with 7 bases aligning to TRBD2. Germline values: CDR1 WSHSY, CDR2 SAAADI. V was clipped by 4 bases and J by 5 bases; unmatched bases: 11. This CDR3 region has 15 residues. DNA for the CDR3: TGCGCCAGCAGTGCGATACTCCTGGGACTAAACGAGCAGTACTTC. Amino acids: CASSAILLGLNEQYF.

The chain joins TRBV6-6 to TRBJ1-5, with D possibly matching TRBD1 (5 bases). Germline-derived CDR1 and CDR2 are MNHNY and SVGAGI (reference sequence). V lost 2 bases and J lost 5, with 13 bases in between. The CDR3 is 15 amino acids. Here the CDR3 reads CASSYQDGGDQPQHF. The CDR3 region has the DNA TGTGCCAGCAGTTACCAGGACGGGGGGGATCAGCCCCAGCATTTT.

This clone was detected only a few times. The chain is built from TRBV4-3 and TRBJ2-7, with 9 positions matching TRBD2. Germline CDR1 reads LGHNA; CDR2 reads YSLEER. This CDR3 contains 15 residues. The V segment lost 0 bases and the J segment 6 bases; nucleotides outside the gene matches: 6. The CDR3 bases are TGCGCCAGCAGCCAAGAGCGGGGGGGCTTCGTCGAGCAGTACTTC. Its protein product is CASSQERGGFVEQYF.

V is TRBV27 and J is TRBJ2-7; tentatively, D is TRBD1 (6 bases). Germline values: CDR1 MNHEY, CDR2 SMNVEV (reference sequence). The CDR3 covers 14 residues. Between the trimmed V and J ends, which lost 3 bases and 1 base, there was a span of 10 bases. CDR3 amino acids: CASSFRDTSYEQYF. CDR3 sequence (DNA): TGTGCCAGCAGTTTCCGGGACACTTCCTACGAGCAGTACTTC.

The CDR3 nucleotides are TGTGCCAGTAGTTACGGGACTAGCGGGAGAGGCGAGCAGTTCTTC. Amino acid sequence: CASSYGTSGRGEQFF. The chain has TRBV19 and TRBJ2-1; TRBD2 agrees at 14 bases. CDR3 length: 15 amino acids. CDR1 is LNHDA, CDR2 SQIVND, per germline (reference sequence). Trimming cost V 5 bases and J 10 bases; bases outside gene matches: 7.

The gene calls are TRBV13 and TRBJ2-1; the D gene is possibly TRBD2 (6 bases). V was shortened by 1 base and J by 8 bases, with 21 bases between the two germline ends. The V gene's germline CDR1 is PRHDT and CDR2 FYEKMQ (reference sequence). This CDR3 has 17 residues. CDR3: CASSLEESGWRSDEQFF. In DNA form, the CDR3 reads TGTGCCAGCAGCTTAGAAGAGAGCGGGTGGAGGTCAGATGAGCAGTTCTTC.

For this clone: One junction end does not reproduce the germline sequence, and a read error may be involved. The rearrangement links TRBV27 to TRBJ1-2, with D possibly matching TRBD1 (6 bases). The CDR3 covers 15 residues. Germline CDR1 is MNHEY and CDR2 is SMNVEV (reference sequence). CDR3 DNA: TGTGCCGGCAGGAGCTCCAGGGGACCGAACTATGGCTACACCTTC. Amino acids: CAGRSSRGPNYGYTF.

This clone was recorded a few times. The V call is TRBV28, the J call TRBJ2-7; D unclear. The V end lost 5 bases, the J end lost 4 bases, and 3 bases lay between the germline ends. Germline V gene lookup returns CDR1 MDHEN and CDR2 SYDVKM. The CDR3 has 10 residues. The CDR3 bases are TGTGCCAGCAGTCAATACGAGCAGTACTTC. It encodes CASSQYEQYF. The full variable domain, rest sourced from reference TRBV28 and TRBJ2-7, is DVKVTQSSRYLVKRTGEKVFLECVQDMDHENMFWYRQDPGLGLRLIYFSYDVKMKEKGDIPEGYSVSREKKERFSLILESASTNQTSMYLCASSQYEQYFGPGTRLTVT.

The chain is built from TRBV18 and TRBJ1-1; TRBD1 agrees at 7 bases. After removal of 5 bases from V and 1 base from J, the junction contained 4 bases not matched to a gene. Germline assignment: CDR1 KGHSH and CDR2 LQKENI. The CDR3 extends over 14 amino acids. The CDR3 protein is CASSGRTGNTEAFF. The CDR3 DNA is TGTGCCAGCTCAGGCCGGACAGGGAACACTGAAGCTTTCTTT.

This chain joins TRBV9 and TRBJ2-1; 12 bases align to TRBD2. The CDR3 loop spans 16 amino acids. V was pared by 4 bases and J by 5 bases, with 7 bases of the junction left unmatched. Germline assignment: CDR1 SGDLS and CDR2 YYNGEE. CDR3 region: CASSSVTSGSHNEQFF. CDR3 nucleotide sequence: TGTGCCAGCAGCTCCGTGACTAGCGGGAGTCACAATGAGCAGTTCTTC.

J is TRBJ1-3 and V is TRBV10-1; D is possibly TRBD1 (6 bases). V was clipped by 6 bases and J by 4 bases, with 10 bases between them. The CDR3 runs 13 residues. Germline V gene data show CDR1 as WNHNN and CDR2 as SYGVQD (reference sequence). The CDR3 spells CASSPGQGNTIYF. In DNA form, the CDR3 reads TGCGCCAGCAGCCCCGGACAGGGAAACACCATATATTTT.

The chain is built from TRBV5-4 and TRBJ1-2; tentatively, D is TRBD1 (6 bases). V was clipped by 4 bases and J by 2 bases, with 9 bases between them. CDR3 length: 13 residues. Germline V gene data show CDR1 as SGHNT and CDR2 as YYREEE (reference sequence). CDR3 coding DNA: TGTGCCAGCAGCGTCCAGGGGAACTATGGCTACACCTTC. Its protein is CASSVQGNYGYTF.

The V call is TRBV18, the J call TRBJ2-6; tentative D call: TRBD1 (6 bases). CDR3 length: 15 amino acids. The V and J ends lost 1 base and 8 bases respectively, with 12 bases between them. The germline CDR1 and CDR2 sequences are KGHSH and LQKENI. CDR3 protein: CASSPLPTGTNVLTF. The CDR3 DNA sequence: TGTGCCAGCTCACCACTACCAACAGGGACCAACGTCCTGACTTTC.

The chain combines TRBV27 with TRBJ2-1; no definite D call. The CDR3 consists of 13 residues. Germline CDR1 is MNHEY and CDR2 is SMNVEV (reference sequence). Trimming took off 0 bases at V and 3 bases at J, with 3 bases between the two ends. CDR3 residues: CASSLSSYNEQFF. In nucleotides, the CDR3 is TGTGCCAGCAGTTTATCCAGCTACAATGAGCAGTTCTTC.

This chain uses TRBV7-2 with TRBJ2-5; no clear D. CDR1 is SGHTA, CDR2 FQGNSA, per germline. Trimming took 5 bases from V and 2 from J, leaving 9 bases between them. The CDR3 is made up of 13 amino acids. The CDR3 region has the DNA TGTGCCAGCAGCCCAAACATGCAAGAGACCCAGTACTTC. Amino acid sequence: CASSPNMQETQYF.